The next 28 T cell receptor beta chains were all read from a single sample in a study of control samples from healthy donors and cancer patients (dated by TCRdb to 2020 to 2021). The library was built by means of the immunoSEQ multiplex PCR assay. The table was pulled from immuneACCESS by TCRdb, which kept in-frame rearrangements only. Such tables lose some clones; where checked, under half of the loss comes from unresolved V genes, and the rest has no known cause. The sample has around 93,000 clones on record, about 91% of them singletons. 13% to 15% of the sample rests with the top ten. Sequencing input: blood. These receptor sequences come from a man younger than 40 in good health.

This CDR3 is CASSMMEKYTQNTEAFF. The DNA of the CDR3 is TGTGCCAGTAGTATGATGGAAAAATATACGCAGAACACTGAAGCTTTCTTT. The chain is built from TRBV19 and TRBJ1-1; D is uncertain. Trimming cost V 3 bases and J 1 base, with 18 bases left between them. CDR1 is LNHDA and CDR2 is SQIVND in the germline V gene (reference sequence). This CDR3 has 17 amino acids.

This rearrangement joins TRBV7-3 to TRBJ2-3, with D possibly being TRBD2 (5 bases). V was pared by 4 bases and J by 7 bases, with 21 bases between. The length of the CDR3 is 16 residues. The germline gives CDR1 SGHTA, CDR2 FQGTGA. The CDR3 DNA sequence: TGTGCCAGCAGCTATACGGGCCCCCGGGGAACGAATACGCAGTATTTT. It yields the protein CASSYTGPRGTNTQYF.

V is TRBV5-1 and J is TRBJ2-3; 7 bases are shared with TRBD2. The CDR3 extends over 14 amino acids. J was trimmed by 6 bases and V by 4 bases; bases with no gene match: 8. Germline V gives CDR1 SGHRS, CDR2 YFSETQ. This CDR3 reads CASSPGGQADTQYF. The CDR3 DNA is TGCGCCAGCAGCCCGGGAGGCCAGGCGGATACGCAGTATTTT. The full variable domain, in which reference TRBV5-1 and TRBJ2-3 provide the parts outside the CDR3, is KAGVTQTPRYLIKTRGQQVTLSCSPISGHRSVSWYQQTPGQGLQFLFEYFSETQRNKGNFPGRFSGRQFSNSRSEMNVSTLELGDSALYLCASSPGGQADTQYFGPGTRLTVL.

This rearrangement joins TRBV5-1 to TRBJ2-1, with 11 bases matching TRBD2. The CDR3 runs to 15 residues. Germline CDR1 is SGHRS and CDR2 is YFSETQ. Losses at the gene ends were 0 bases for V and 9 bases for J; bases not matched to a gene: 5. The CDR3 loop is CASSLVAGGPAEQFF. CDR3 bases: TGCGCCAGCAGCTTGGTAGCGGGAGGGCCCGCTGAGCAGTTCTTC.

This clone was seen just once. The chain recombines TRBV7-3 with TRBJ2-2; 9 nucleotides align to TRBD1. Germline lookup yields CDR1 SGHTA and CDR2 FQGTGA. The CDR3 runs to 16 residues. The trim removed 5 bases at V and 1 base at J, leaving 5 bases unmatched. The CDR3, as DNA: TGTGCCAGCAGCCCAGGGGGACAGGGGAACACCGGGGAGCTGTTTTTT. Protein sequence: CASSPGGQGNTGELFF.

V gene TRBV20-1 combines with J gene TRBJ2-1, with D perhaps TRBD1 or TRBD2 (5 bases each). This CDR3 is 13 amino acids long. CDR1 and CDR2 from the germline V gene are DFQATT and SNEGSKA (reference sequence). The V gene lost 3 bases and the J gene lost 1 base, with 7 bases spanning the gap. The CDR3 DNA sequence: TGCAGTGCTAGTGAGGGGTCCTACAATGAGCAGTTCTTC. Residues: CSASEGSYNEQFF.

This clone was seen a handful of times. The chain has TRBV20-1 and TRBJ2-2; weak D call: TRBD1 (5 bases). This CDR3 spans 16 amino acids. Germline V CDR1 and CDR2: DFQATT, SNEGSKA (reference sequence). With 3 bases removed from V and 0 bases from J, the gap between germline ends came to 14 bases. The chain's CDR3 is CSASRGTGANTGELFF. The CDR3 DNA follows: TGCAGTGCTAGTAGGGGTACTGGCGCGAACACCGGGGAGCTGTTTTTT.

The rearrangement uses TRBV7-9 and TRBJ1-1, with TRBD1 matching over 8 bases. Per germline, CDR1 SEHNR and CDR2 FQNEAQ (reference sequence). This CDR3 has 16 residues. Trimming took 5 bases from V and 3 from J; bases not matched to a gene: 11. CDR3 bases: TGTGCCAGCAGCCTGAGACAGGGGTATGGTGACACTGAAGCTTTCTTT. Amino acid sequence: CASSLRQGYGDTEAFF.

This chain joins TRBV29-1 and TRBJ1-2; the D is unclear. Germline values: CDR1 SQVTM, CDR2 ANQGSEA. Between the trimmed V and J ends, which lost 1 base and 1 base, there was a span of 7 bases. The CDR3 runs 13 residues. The CDR3 protein is CSVEAPVNYGYTF. The CDR3 coding sequence is TGCAGCGTTGAAGCCCCGGTTAACTATGGCTACACCTTC.

This clone was counted between two and nine times. The rearrangement links TRBV28 to TRBJ2-1, with D unresolved. Between the trimmed V and J ends, which lost 1 base and 6 bases, there was a span of 1 base. In germline, CDR1 is MDHEN, CDR2 SYDVKM. The CDR3 is 11 amino acids. This CDR3 is CASSLSNEQFF. CDR3 bases: TGTGCCAGCAGTTTATCCAATGAGCAGTTCTTC.

CDR3 loop: CASSRGKTGLKGSYEQYF. CDR3 bases: TGTGCCAGCAGCCGTGGTAAAACGGGCCTAAAAGGCTCCTACGAGCAGTACTTC. V gene TRBV16 combines with J gene TRBJ2-7; D uncertain. The germline V and J ends were trimmed by 4 bases and 0 bases, with 22 bases remaining between them. Germline V gene data show CDR1 as KGHSY and CDR2 as FQNENV. The CDR3 extends over 18 amino acids.

This rearrangement joins TRBV11-2 to TRBJ1-1; 7 positions agree with TRBD1. Looked up from germline, CDR1 is SGHAT and CDR2 is FQNNGV. J gave up 7 bases and V 5 bases, and 13 bases lay outside the gene matches. This CDR3 has 15 residues. CDR3 nucleotide sequence: TGTGCCAGCAGCGAATTAAGGGGGCGCGGGAATGAAGCTTTCTTT. Protein sequence: CASSELRGRGNEAFF.

This clone was recorded at least ten times. The chain recombines TRBV24-1 with TRBJ2-7; D not certain. The CDR3 loop spans 13 amino acids. The germline gives CDR1 KGHDR, CDR2 SFDVKD. Deletions cut 3 bases from V and 6 bases from J, with 11 bases between. In DNA form, the CDR3 reads TGTGCCACCAGTGATAACAACGTCTTCGAGCAGTACTTC. Translated: CATSDNNVFEQYF.

The J gene is TRBJ1-1, the V gene TRBV10-1; tentative D call: TRBD1 (6 bases). The CDR3 loop spans 15 amino acids. From germline, CDR1 is WNHNN and CDR2 SYGVQD (reference sequence). The V end was cut by 0 bases, the J end by 2 bases, with 10 bases between. The CDR3 protein is CASSESTGINTEAFF. As DNA, the CDR3 is TGCGCCAGCAGTGAGTCGACAGGCATTAACACTGAAGCTTTCTTT.

The table lists this clone with a count of one. The chain recombines TRBV19 with TRBJ2-1; no definite D call. This CDR3 is 12 amino acids long. Germline V gene lookup returns CDR1 LNHDA and CDR2 SQIVND (reference sequence). V was clipped by 9 bases and J by 5 bases, with 11 bases between them. CDR3 in amino acids: CASSIGDNEQFF. The CDR3 DNA follows: TGTGCCAGCTCTATCGGTGACAATGAGCAGTTCTTC.

This chain uses TRBV2 with TRBJ2-1; no definite D call. This CDR3 contains 11 residues. V lost 5 bases, J lost 3 bases, and 2 bases lay in between. Germline V lookup: CDR1 SNHLY, CDR2 FYNNEI. This CDR3 is CASSLYNEQFF. The CDR3 DNA is TGTGCCAGCAGTCTCTACAATGAGCAGTTCTTC.

This clone has a handful of counts. The J gene is TRBJ1-3, the V gene TRBV19, with TRBD1 matching over 8 bases. The CDR3 sequence is 15 residues long. Germline CDR1 is LNHDA and CDR2 is SQIVND (reference sequence). J lost 2 bases, V lost 5 bases, and 5 bases had no gene match. The DNA for the CDR3 is TGTGCCAGTAGTGTGGGACAGGTCGCTGGAAACACCATATATTTT. This translates into CASSVGQVAGNTIYF.

The chain uses TRBV7-9 and TRBJ1-6; possible D gene TRBD1, 5 bases. Germline V CDR1 and CDR2: SEHNR, FQNEAQ (reference sequence). The CDR3 is 14 residues long. Trimming stripped 4 bases from V and 5 bases from J, with 9 bases between. CDR3 DNA sequence: TGTGCCAGCAGCTCGGAGACAGATAATTCACCCCTCCACTTT. Amino acids: CASSSETDNSPLHF. Full variable domain (remainder filled in from reference TRBV7-9 and TRBJ1-6): DTGVSQNPRHKITKRGQNVTFRCDPISEHNRLYWYRQTLGQGPEFLTYFQNEAQLEKSRLLSDRFSAERPKGSFSTLEIQRTEQGDSAMYLCASSSETDNSPLHFGNGTRLTVT.

The rearrangement uses TRBV12-3 or TRBV12-4 and TRBJ2-2, with unresolved D. The V and J ends lost 6 bases and 1 base respectively, with 6 bases between them. The CDR3 is made up of 13 amino acids. CDR3 sequence: CASSPKNTGELFF. The CDR3 DNA is TGTGCCAGCAGCCCCAAGAACACCGGGGAGCTGTTTTTT.

V usage is TRBV7-9 and J usage is TRBJ2-1; 8 nucleotides line up with TRBD1. The CDR3 spans 14 residues. Germline V gives CDR1 SEHNR, CDR2 FQNEAQ (reference sequence). Unmatched junction bases numbered 5, after V lost 5 bases and J lost 5 bases. DNA for the CDR3: TGTGCCAGCAGCAACCCGGGACAGGACAATGAGCAGTTCTTC. Translated: CASSNPGQDNEQFF.

This sequence joins TRBV28 and TRBJ1-4, with D perhaps TRBD1 (6 bases). The germline V gene encodes CDR1 MDHEN and CDR2 SYDVKM. The CDR3 totals 15 residues. Deletions cut 6 bases from V and 16 bases from J, with 27 bases between. In DNA, the CDR3 is TGTGCCAGCAGCGCTACAACAGGGACTAGCGGTAAAGCGTTTTTT. Its translation is CASSATTGTSGKAFF.

V gene TRBV4-3 combines with J gene TRBJ2-1, with 10 nucleotides matching TRBD2. V trimming: 1 base; J trimming: 5 bases; junction bases outside the gene matches: 11. The CDR3 extends over 18 amino acids. Germline values: CDR1 LGHNA, CDR2 YSLEER. The CDR3 nucleotides are TGCGCCAGCAGCCAAGTGCCTAGCGGGAGTCGGAGCGACAATGAGCAGTTCTTC. This translates into CASSQVPSGSRSDNEQFF.

This chain links TRBV11-2 with TRBJ2-2; D remains unclear. Trimming shortened V by 6 bases and J by 0 bases, and 8 bases separated the two germline ends. Germline CDR1 is SGHAT and CDR2 is FQNNGV. The CDR3 totals 14 residues. CDR3 bases: TGTGCCAGCAGTCTGGGGACGAACACCGGGGAGCTGTTTTTT. Residues: CASSLGTNTGELFF.

The chain uses TRBV7-3 and TRBJ2-3, with a weak D call TRBD1 (6 bases). This CDR3 contains 15 residues. V dropped 3 bases and J dropped 2 bases, with 12 bases sitting between them. Germline assignment: CDR1 SGHTA and CDR2 FQGTGA. CDR3 nucleotide sequence: TGTGCCAGCAGCTTCACAGGGCCCCTCACAGATACGCAGTATTTT. Encoded protein: CASSFTGPLTDTQYF. The complete variable domain, with remaining parts taken from reference TRBV7-3 and TRBJ2-3, reads GAGVSQTPSNKVTEKGKYVELRCDPISGHTALYWYRQSLGQGPEFLIYFQGTGAADDSGLPNDRFFAVRPEGSVSTLKIQRTERGDSAVYLCASSFTGPLTDTQYFGPGTRLTVL.

This chain connects TRBV7-3 to TRBJ2-1; D is possibly TRBD1 (5 bases). The V and J ends lost 5 bases and 0 bases respectively, with 11 bases between them. Germline lookup yields CDR1 SGHTA and CDR2 FQGTGA. The CDR3 consists of 15 residues. The CDR3 region is CASSPRGSSYNEQFF. As DNA, the CDR3 is TGTGCCAGCAGCCCAAGGGGTAGCTCCTACAATGAGCAGTTCTTC.

The chain couples TRBV7-3 to TRBJ2-7, with TRBD2 identical over 9 bases. J lost 1 base, V lost 5 bases, and 6 bases had no gene match. In germline, CDR1 is SGHTA, CDR2 FQGTGA. The CDR3 spans 15 residues. The CDR3 DNA sequence: TGTGCCAGCAGCCCTTCGGCGGGAGGGTCCTACGAGCAGTACTTC. Translated: CASSPSAGGSYEQYF.

As DNA, the CDR3 is TGTGCCATCAGTGATCAGAAGGCGGGACAGGGGGCCGACGAGCAGTACTTC. This sequence encodes CAISDQKAGQGADEQYF. This chain connects TRBV10-3 to TRBJ2-7; 12 bases match TRBD1. Per the germline V gene, CDR1 is ENHRY and CDR2 is SYGVKD. V was clipped by 3 bases and J by 5 bases; unmatched bases: 11. The CDR3 runs to 17 residues.

This chain uses TRBV3-1 (or the pseudogene TRBV3-2) with TRBJ2-4, with TRBD2 matching over 7 bases. There are 15 residues in the CDR3. With V trimmed by 4 bases and J by 1 base, 4 bases remained unmatched. Germline CDR1 and CDR2: LGHDT and YNNKEL (reference sequence). CDR3 coding DNA: TGTGCCAGCAGCCCGGTCGGGGGGGCCAAAAACATTCAGTACTTC. It specifies CASSPVGGAKNIQYF.